These T cell receptor beta chains were read from a single sample in a study of T-cell reconstitution after alpha-beta-depleted transplantation in children. One entry per CDR3 protein results from TCRdb running MiXCR on the PCR reads. The data contain roughly 220,000 distinct CDR3 sequences, about 12% of them singletons. Sequences were derived from PBMCs from the stem cell graft donor, sampled from the stem cell graft. These receptor sequences come from a human donor who donated a stem cell graft to a child with acute lymphoblastic leukemia. CDR3s include the opening cysteine and the closing phenylalanine or tryptophan. The order of the fields is V gene, clone size, CDR3 length, CDR3 protein. A clone size is listed for some rows: how often the clone was seen (once, few, many), or a class if it is expanded.

v_gene: TRBV27
abundance: many
len: 15
CDR3aa: CASRGSEERENIQYF

v_gene: TRBV20-1
abundance: many
len: 12
CDR3aa: CSATWQGSEQYF

v_gene: TRBV4-2
abundance: many
len: 16
CDR3aa: CASSQGTDYSNQPQHF

v_gene: TRBV12-3/TRBV12-4
abundance: many
len: 14
CDR3aa: CASSFRGGADTQYF

v_gene: TRBV7-6
abundance: -
len: 17
CDR3aa: CASSLASGSRRNNEQFF

v_gene: TRBV6-5
abundance: many
len: 15
CDR3aa: CASSLSWAMNTEAFF

v_gene: TRBV19
abundance: many
len: 15
CDR3aa: CASSPGAGKIYEQYF

v_gene: TRBV7-3
abundance: -
len: 17
CDR3aa: CASSPISGLAGYNEQFF

v_gene: TRBV15
abundance: -
len: 14
CDR3aa: CATSLGQTNTEAFF

v_gene: TRBV24-1
abundance: many
len: 16
CDR3aa: CATSALAGVRTDTQYF